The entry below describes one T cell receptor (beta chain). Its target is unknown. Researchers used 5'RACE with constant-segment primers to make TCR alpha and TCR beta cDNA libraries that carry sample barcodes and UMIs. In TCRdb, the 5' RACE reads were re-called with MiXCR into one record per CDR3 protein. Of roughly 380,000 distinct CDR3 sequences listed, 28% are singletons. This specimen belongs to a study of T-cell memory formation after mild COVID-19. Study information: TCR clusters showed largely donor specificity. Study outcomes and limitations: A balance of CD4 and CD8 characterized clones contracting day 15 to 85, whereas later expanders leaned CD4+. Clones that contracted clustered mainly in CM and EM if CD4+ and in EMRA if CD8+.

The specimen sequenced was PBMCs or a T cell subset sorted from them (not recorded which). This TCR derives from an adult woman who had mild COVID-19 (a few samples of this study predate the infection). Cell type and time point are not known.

The CDR3 spells CSARDPRGRYEQYF. The CDR3 DNA is TGCAGTGCTAGAGACCCGCGGGGGAGGTACGAGCAGTACTTC. The V gene is TRBV20-1, the J gene TRBJ2-7; 7 positions agree with TRBD2. This CDR3 comprises 14 residues. Trimming cost V 0 bases and J 4 bases; bases outside gene matches: 6. CDR1 is DFQATT and CDR2 is SNEGSKA in the germline V gene (reference sequence).